Shown below are 15 T cell receptor beta chains from a single sample sequenced in a study of cytomegalovirus exposure and HLA in healthy donors. The PCR had 60 Vbeta and 13 Jbeta primers. Method: immunoSEQ multiplex PCR; TCRdb's copy keeps in-frame clones and lacks some. The sample shows some 110,000 clones, 74% of them seen only once. The sample taken for sequencing was PBMCs. Receptors originate from a woman aged 50 to 60 in good health and CMV-seropositive.

A remark on this clone: Other DNA sequences of this sample code for an identical CDR3. V gene TRBV27 combines with J gene TRBJ2-2; maybe TRBD1 (5 bases). CDR3 length: 15 amino acids. V was pared by 3 bases and J by 1 base, with 9 bases between. The germline CDR1 and CDR2 sequences are MNHEY and SMNVEV (reference sequence). The CDR3 bases are TGTGCCAGCAGTTTTGGTACAGGGAACACCGGGGAGCTGTTTTTT. Translation gives CASSFGTGNTGELFF.

This clone was observed a handful of times. The V call is TRBV28, the J call TRBJ2-2, with D maybe TRBD2 (6 bases). This CDR3 contains 14 residues. Trimming removed 4 bases at V and 6 bases at J, with 12 bases between. CDR1 is MDHEN, CDR2 SYDVKM, per germline. The CDR3 is CASSSEGGAGELFF. For the CDR3, the DNA is TGTGCCAGCAGTTCGGAGGGCGGGGCCGGGGAGCTGTTTTTT.

This clone was recorded a few times. The chain joins TRBV2 to TRBJ2-7; TRBD1 might be the D (8 bases). With 0 bases removed from V and 2 bases from J, the gap between germline ends came to 14 bases. CDR3 length: 16 residues. From germline, CDR1 is SNHLY and CDR2 FYNNEI. The CDR3 loop reads CASSEAGGTGAYEQYF. The CDR3 DNA reads TGTGCCAGCAGTGAAGCGGGAGGGACAGGAGCCTACGAGCAGTACTTC.

This chain links TRBV6-1 with TRBJ2-7; no definite D call. Germline V CDR1 and CDR2: MNHNS, SASEGT. This CDR3 is built from 12 residues. The germline V and J ends were trimmed by 4 bases and 4 bases, with 8 bases remaining between them. The CDR3 loop reads CASSARLYEQYF. The CDR3 DNA is TGTGCCAGCAGTGCTAGATTATACGAGCAGTACTTC.

This clone was seen a single time. The chain combines TRBV18 with TRBJ1-5, with D maybe TRBD1 (6 bases). V dropped 8 bases and J dropped 4 bases, with 24 bases sitting between them. The germline V gene has CDR1 KGHSH and CDR2 LQKENI. The CDR3 has 17 amino acids. This CDR3 reads CASMRPKPTGTNQPQHF. The CDR3 DNA reads TGTGCCAGCATGAGACCGAAACCTACAGGGACGAATCAGCCCCAGCATTTT.

The CDR3 here is CASSFRDRDYGYTF. The CDR3 nucleotides read TGTGCCAGCAGCTTCCGGGACAGGGACTATGGCTACACCTTC. The V and J genes are TRBV5-6 and TRBJ1-2, with TRBD1 matching over 9 bases. Germline loops: CDR1 SGHDT, CDR2 YYEEEE. V lost 2 bases to trimming and J lost 3 bases; unmatched junction nucleotides: 2. This CDR3 spans 14 amino acids. The variable domain in full, with the rest retrieved from reference TRBV5-6 and TRBJ1-2, is DAGVTQSPTHLIKTRGQQVTLRCSPKSGHDTVSWYQQALGQGPQFIFQYYEEEERQRGNFPDRFSGHQFPNYSSELNVNALLLGDSALYLCASSFRDRDYGYTFGSGTRLTVV.

This sequence joins TRBV5-1 and TRBJ2-3; D remains ambiguous. Trimming cost V 1 base and J 0 bases, with 9 bases left between them. CDR1 is SGHRS and CDR2 is YFSETQ in the germline V gene. The CDR3 sequence is 15 residues long. The CDR3 DNA sequence: TGCGCCAGCAGCTTGACAGCCTCTAGCACAGATACGCAGTATTTT. This encodes CASSLTASSTDTQYF.

In this sample, this clone turned up a few times. The chain uses TRBV29-1 and TRBJ2-3, with TRBD1 identical over 7 bases. The CDR3 spans 14 residues. V dropped 5 bases and J dropped 4; count of bases not matched to a gene: 9. Germline CDR1 and CDR2: SQVTM and ANQGSEA. Written as DNA, the CDR3 is TGCAGCGTTTCGACAGGGCTTAGATCAGATACGCAGTATTTT. Translation: CSVSTGLRSDTQYF.

The rearrangement joins TRBV27 to TRBJ2-2, with 7 bases aligning to TRBD2. The CDR3 runs to 16 residues. CDR1 is MNHEY and CDR2 is SMNVEV in the germline V gene (reference sequence). V shed 1 base, J shed 2 bases, and the junction held 4 bases outside the gene matches. CDR3 region: CASSLWGTINTGELFF. CDR3 DNA: TGTGCCAGCAGTTTATGGGGGACTATTAACACCGGGGAGCTGTTTTTT.

The genes are TRBV6-5 and TRBJ2-2; 7 bases are shared with TRBD1. In germline, CDR1 is MNHEY, CDR2 SVGAGI. CDR3 length: 15 residues. Trimming cost V 0 bases and J 6 bases; bases outside gene matches: 4. In nucleotides, the CDR3 is TGTGCCAGCAGTTACTCGAGGGGGCAGCCCGGGGAGCTGTTTTTT. This translates into CASSYSRGQPGELFF.

This clone was detected only a few times. The chain has TRBV18 and TRBJ2-7; 8 nucleotides match TRBD2. Trimming removed 6 bases from V and 9 bases from J; junction bases left unmatched: 10. CDR1 is KGHSH, CDR2 LQKENI, per germline. The CDR3 totals 13 residues. CDR3 sequence (DNA): TGTGCCAGCTCTTCGGTCGGGGGGGACATGCAGTACTTC. Protein product: CASSSVGGDMQYF.

The chain employs TRBV9 and TRBJ2-6, with 8 bases aligning to TRBD1. Germline loops: CDR1 SGDLS, CDR2 YYNGEE. This CDR3 region has 15 residues. Trimming cost V 3 bases and J 5 bases; bases outside gene matches: 4. The CDR3 sequence: CASSATGGRANVLTF. CDR3 DNA: TGTGCCAGCAGCGCCACAGGGGGAAGGGCCAACGTCCTGACTTTC.

V gene TRBV4-1 combines with J gene TRBJ2-1; 8 bases are shared with TRBD1. The germline gives CDR1 MGHRA, CDR2 YSYEKL. The ends lost 2 bases at V and 7 bases at J; junction bases unmatched: 4. The CDR3 runs to 14 residues. The CDR3, as DNA: TGCGCCAGCAGCCAACAGGGGGCTGTAAATGAGCAGTTCTTC. It is translated as CASSQQGAVNEQFF.

V and J are TRBV9 and TRBJ2-1; D ambiguous. CDR1 SGDLS and CDR2 YYNGEE come from the germline V gene. Between the trimmed V and J ends, which lost 4 bases and 10 bases, there was a span of 21 bases. The length of the CDR3 is 15 residues. CDR3 nucleotide sequence: TGTGCCAGCAGCCCTAACCTGCGATGGCCTAGGGAGCAGTTCTTC. It translates to CASSPNLRWPREQFF.

The chain combines TRBV30 with TRBJ1-1; the D is unclear. This CDR3 has 15 amino acids. The V and J ends lost 0 bases and 0 bases respectively, with 11 bases between them. CDR1 is GTSNPN and CDR2 is SVGIG in the germline V gene (reference sequence). The CDR3 DNA sequence: TGTGCCTGGAGTGTACTACCTCAACTGAACACTGAAGCTTTCTTT. It yields the protein CAWSVLPQLNTEAFF.